These T cell receptor beta chains were read from a single sample in a study of blood T cell repertoires in COVID-19. Measured with immunoSEQ multiplex PCR; TCRdb has only the in-frame clones, and not every one. The sample lists roughly 150,000 clones, around four fifths occurring once. Sequenced input: PBMCs or T cells enriched from blood (not recorded which). These TCRs come from a woman aged 35 to 49 who had recovered from COVID-19. Each CDR3 is given with its conserved first and last residue. Fields, in order: V gene, D gene, J gene, clone size, CDR3 length, CDR3 protein, CDR3 DNA. A D gene is named only where the DNA matches it firmly. Rows give clone size only sometimes, using once, few, many, or a class for an expanded clone.

TRBV7-2	.	TRBJ2-3	.	16	CASSLGRLGGTDTQYF	TGTGCCAGCAGCCTAGGGCGACTAGGAGGCACAGATACGCAGTATTTT
TRBV5-1	.	TRBJ2-2	.	14	CASSLESEGGELFF	TGCGCCAGCAGCTTGGAGAGCGAGGGCGGGGAGCTGTTTTTT
TRBV5-4	TRBD1	TRBJ2-2	once	15	CASSFGQGGTGELFF	TGTGCCAGCAGTTTCGGACAGGGCGGGACCGGGGAGCTGTTTTTT
TRBV30	.	TRBJ1-1	once	12	CAWSRENTEAFF	TGTGCCTGGAGCAGGGAGAACACTGAAGCTTTCTTT
TRBV6-6	.	TRBJ1-5	.	16	CASTHAGIRGDQPQHF	TGTGCCAGCACCCACGCCGGGATTCGGGGTGATCAGCCCCAGCATTTT
TRBV7-8	.	TRBJ1-2	few	15	CASSLIPQGPDGYTF	TGTGCCAGCAGCTTAATCCCCCAGGGGCCGGATGGCTACACCTTC
TRBV5-1	.	TRBJ2-2	few	15	CASSLVLAGTGELFF	TGCGCCAGCAGCTTGGTACTAGCTGGGACCGGGGAGCTGTTTTTT
TRBV7-3	TRBD1	TRBJ1-6	.	18	CASSLYPEGQLYNSPLHF	TGTGCCAGCAGCCTCTATCCTGAGGGACAGCTTTATAATTCACCCCTCCACTTT
TRBV5-6	.	TRBJ2-2	.	15	CASSREGIWTGELFF	TGTGCCAGCAGCCGCGAGGGTATATGGACCGGGGAGCTGTTTTTT
TRBV15	.	TRBJ2-6	.	14	CATSGSSGANVLTF	TGTGCCACCAGCGGGAGCTCTGGGGCCAACGTCCTGACTTTC
TRBV19	TRBD2	TRBJ2-3	.	16	CASRDPSGGSTDTQYF	TGTGCCAGTAGAGACCCTAGCGGGGGCAGCACAGATACGCAGTATTTT
TRBV10-3	TRBD1	TRBJ1-4	.	13	CAIRGQGHEKLFF	TGTGCCATCAGAGGACAGGGGCATGAAAAACTGTTTTTT
TRBV9	TRBD1	TRBJ1-1	.	14	CASSPGDRGPEAFF	TGTGCCAGCAGCCCAGGGGACAGGGGGCCTGAAGCTTTCTTT
TRBV24-1	.	TRBJ2-7	.	17	CATSDRPEKKKNYEQYF	TGTGCCACCAGTGACCGCCCCGAGAAAAAGAAAAACTACGAGCAGTACTTC
TRBV7-9	TRBD1	TRBJ1-4	.	14	CASSFGQGAEKLFF	TGTGCCAGCAGCTTTGGCCAGGGGGCTGAAAAACTGTTTTTT
TRBV3-1/TRBV3-2	.	TRBJ1-6	.	12	CASRQGNSPLHF	TGTGCCAGCAGACAGGGAAATTCACCCCTCCACTTT
TRBV23-1	TRBD2	TRBJ2-1	.	18	CASSQLGVTRGRYNEQFF	TGCGCCAGCAGTCAATTGGGCGTGACTCGCGGGAGGTACAATGAGCAGTTCTTC
TRBV19	TRBD1	TRBJ1-6	.	14	CASSPTGGRSPLHF	TGTGCCAGTAGCCCGACAGGGGGACGCTCACCCCTCCACTTT
TRBV18	.	TRBJ1-2	.	15	CASSPGGDWFYGYTF	TGTGCCAGCTCACCAGGGGGCGATTGGTTTTATGGCTACACCTTC
TRBV18	TRBD1	TRBJ1-3	once	15	CASASGTGNGNTIYF	TGTGCCAGCGCCAGCGGGACAGGGAATGGAAACACCATATATTTT
TRBV5-5	.	TRBJ2-5	.	13	CASSFGREETQYF	TGTGCCAGCAGCTTTGGTCGGGAGGAGACCCAGTACTTC
TRBV12-3/TRBV12-4	.	TRBJ1-1	.	12	CASSSGTTEAFF	TGTGCCAGCAGTTCCGGGACAACAGAAGCTTTCTTT
TRBV29-1	.	TRBJ2-1	.	15	CSVEDWLDANNEQFF	TGCAGCGTTGAAGACTGGCTAGATGCTAACAATGAGCAGTTCTTC
TRBV24-1	TRBD2	TRBJ2-2	few	17	CATSDPSGGLNTGELFF	TGTGCCACCAGTGATCCCAGCGGGGGGCTAAACACCGGGGAGCTGTTTTTT
TRBV6-5	.	TRBJ1-3	once	13	CASSQNSGNTIYF	TGTGCCAGCAGTCAAAACTCTGGAAACACCATATATTTT
TRBV27	.	TRBJ1-6	once	15	CASLGRVGYNSPLHF	TGTGCCAGTTTAGGGAGGGTCGGGTATAATTCACCCCTCCACTTT
TRBV9	TRBD1	TRBJ1-6	few	16	CASSVDGGQANSPLHF	TGTGCCAGCAGCGTAGACGGGGGACAGGCTAATTCACCCCTCCACTTT
TRBV5-1	TRBD1	TRBJ1-1	.	16	CASSLNNRGYGTEAFF	TGCGCCAGCAGCTTAAACAACAGGGGTTACGGCACTGAAGCTTTCTTT
TRBV5-4	TRBD2	TRBJ2-1	.	15	CASSLGGRNYNEQFF	TGTGCCAGCAGCTTGGGCGGGAGAAATTACAATGAGCAGTTCTTC
TRBV10-3	TRBD1	TRBJ2-3	.	14	CAISLGQGPDTQYF	TGTGCCATCAGCTTGGGACAGGGGCCAGATACGCAGTATTTT
TRBV21-1	.	TRBJ2-7	.	14	CASRATGGGYEQYF	TGTGCCAGCAGAGCGACAGGGGGGGGATACGAGCAGTACTTC
TRBV27	.	TRBJ2-7	.	16	CASSLLMREKPYEQYF	TGTGCCAGCAGTTTACTCATGAGGGAGAAGCCCTACGAGCAGTACTTC
TRBV4-2	TRBD2	TRBJ2-3	.	12	CASSPPSGGAYF	TGTGCCAGCAGCCCCCCTAGCGGGGGGGCCTATTTT
TRBV12-5	TRBD1	TRBJ2-1	.	17	CASGFGVRTGGNNEQFF	TGTGCTAGTGGTTTTGGCGTCCGGACAGGGGGCAATAATGAGCAGTTCTTC
TRBV23-1	.	TRBJ2-7	.	13	CASSLTLTYEQYF	TGCGCCAGCAGCCTCACTTTAACCTACGAGCAGTACTTC
TRBV9	.	TRBJ1-2	.	14	CASSVEVRDYGYTF	TGTGCCAGCAGCGTAGAGGTTCGGGACTATGGCTACACCTTC
TRBV7-9	TRBD1	TRBJ2-7	.	18	CASSAGTDILHPAYEQYF	TGTGCCAGCAGCGCCGGGACAGACATTCTCCATCCCGCCTACGAGCAGTACTTC
TRBV19	.	TRBJ2-1	.	14	CASSAPDSYNEQFF	TGTGCCAGTAGTGCCCCGGACTCATACAATGAGCAGTTCTTC
TRBV12-3/TRBV12-4	.	TRBJ1-2	.	11	CASSLRYGYTF	TGTGCCAGCAGTTTACGCTATGGCTACACCTTC
TRBV6-2/TRBV6-3	TRBD2	TRBJ2-2	.	15	CASSSSGRATGELFF	TGTGCCAGCAGTTCCAGCGGGAGGGCAACCGGGGAGCTGTTTTTT
TRBV5-4	TRBD2	TRBJ2-7	.	14	CASSHREVPYEQYF	TGTGCCAGCAGCCACCGGGAGGTCCCCTACGAGCAGTACTTC
TRBV12-5	TRBD2	TRBJ2-1	few	15	CASGAKRGTYNEQFF	TGTGCTAGTGGTGCGAAGCGGGGTACTTACAATGAGCAGTTCTTC
TRBV5-1	.	TRBJ2-1	.	15	CASSLLQGTYNEQFF	TGCGCCAGCAGCTTGTTACAGGGAACCTACAATGAGCAGTTCTTC
TRBV5-5	.	TRBJ2-7	.	12	CASSLIGDEQYF	TGTGCCAGCAGCTTGATCGGGGACGAGCAGTACTTC
TRBV4-2	TRBD2	TRBJ2-1	.	12	CASSLERGEQFF	TGTGCCAGCAGCCTAGAGCGGGGTGAGCAGTTCTTC
TRBV7-9	.	TRBJ1-4	few	15	CASSLGQYLGEKLFF	TGTGCCAGCAGCTTAGGACAGTACTTGGGTGAAAAACTGTTTTTT
TRBV5-1	.	TRBJ2-1	.	15	CASSLQGWAYNEQFF	TGCGCCAGCAGTCTGCAGGGATGGGCCTACAATGAGCAGTTCTTC
TRBV5-1	TRBD2	TRBJ2-1	.	17	CASSLATEAGAFVEQFF	TGCGCCAGCAGCTTGGCCACTGAGGCGGGAGCTTTTGTTGAGCAGTTCTTC
TRBV7-9	.	TRBJ1-1	.	16	CASTPFGGGGNTEAFF	TGTGCCAGCACCCCTTTTGGGGGGGGAGGGAACACTGAAGCTTTCTTT
TRBV1	.	TRBJ1-4	.	16	CTSSQGGGEVGEKLFF	TGCACCAGCAGCCAAGGCGGAGGGGAGGTGGGAGAAAAACTGTTTTTT
TRBV14	.	TRBJ2-7	.	11	CASSYSYEQYF	TGTGCCAGCAGCTATTCCTACGAGCAGTACTTC
TRBV19	TRBD1	TRBJ2-7	.	15	CASSKVGTALYEQYF	TGTGCCAGTAGTAAGGTCGGGACAGCCCTTTACGAGCAGTACTTC
TRBV3-1/TRBV3-2	.	TRBJ2-1	.	16	CASSHGGGTAYNEQFF	TGTGCCAGCAGCCACGGCGGGGGGACAGCCTACAATGAGCAGTTCTTC
TRBV2	.	TRBJ2-3	few	15	CASSRRAGGADTQYF	TGTGCCAGCAGTCGGAGGGCGGGCGGCGCAGATACGCAGTATTTT
TRBV5-1	TRBD1	TRBJ2-7	once	16	CASSKGQGGLTIEQYF	TGCGCCAGCAGCAAGGGACAGGGAGGGCTAACTATCGAGCAGTACTTC
TRBV20-1	.	TRBJ1-2	.	11	CSVRWSDGYTF	TGCAGTGTCAGATGGAGTGATGGCTACACCTTC
TRBV27	TRBD1	TRBJ1-2	.	15	CASSNPGTGPNGYTF	TGTGCCAGCAGCAACCCCGGGACAGGACCCAATGGCTACACCTTC
TRBV18	TRBD1	TRBJ2-7	.	14	CASSQGQGAREQYF	TGTGCCAGCTCACAGGGACAGGGGGCCCGCGAGCAGTACTTC
TRBV15	.	TRBJ1-1	.	16	CATSREGQSVSTEAFF	TGTGCCACCAGCAGAGAAGGACAGTCCGTTTCCACTGAAGCTTTCTTT
TRBV9	.	TRBJ2-3	.	16	CASSVGAGWSTDTQYF	TGTGCCAGCAGCGTAGGAGCGGGCTGGAGCACAGATACGCAGTATTTT